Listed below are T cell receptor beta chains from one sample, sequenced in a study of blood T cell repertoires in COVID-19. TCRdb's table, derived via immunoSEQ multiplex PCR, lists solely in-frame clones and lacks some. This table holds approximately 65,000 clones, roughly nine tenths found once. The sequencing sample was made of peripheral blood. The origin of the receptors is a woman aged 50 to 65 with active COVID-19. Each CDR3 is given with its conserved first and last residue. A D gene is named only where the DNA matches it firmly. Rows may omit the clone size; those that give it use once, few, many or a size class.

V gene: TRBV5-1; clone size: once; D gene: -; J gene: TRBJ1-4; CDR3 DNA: TGCGCCAGCAGCCCCTCTGGACTAACTAATGAAAAACTGTTTTTT; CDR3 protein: CASSPSGLTNEKLFF
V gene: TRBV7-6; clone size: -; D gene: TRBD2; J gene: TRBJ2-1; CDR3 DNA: TGTGCCAGCAGCCCCGGGACTAGCGGGTTGAGCTCCTACAATGAGCAGTTCTTC; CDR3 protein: CASSPGTSGLSSYNEQFF
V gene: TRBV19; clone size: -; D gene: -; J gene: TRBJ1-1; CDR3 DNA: TGTGCCAGTAGTAAGGCAGGGGTGAACACTGAAGCTTTCTTT; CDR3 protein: CASSKAGVNTEAFF
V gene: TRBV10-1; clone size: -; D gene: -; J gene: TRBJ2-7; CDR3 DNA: TGCGCCAGCAGTGAAGCAGGAACCTCCTACGAGCAGTACTTC; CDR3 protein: CASSEAGTSYEQYF
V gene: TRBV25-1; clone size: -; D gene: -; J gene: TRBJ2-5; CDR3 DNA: TGTGCCAGCAGTGTTGGCTTCCAAGAGACCCAGTACTTC; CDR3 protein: CASSVGFQETQYF
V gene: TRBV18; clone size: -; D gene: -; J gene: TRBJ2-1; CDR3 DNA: TGTGCCAGCTCACCCAACGGAGCCCCTGAGCAGTTCTTC; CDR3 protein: CASSPNGAPEQFF
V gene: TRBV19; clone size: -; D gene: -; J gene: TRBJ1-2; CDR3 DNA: TGTGCCAGTAGTATTCCAGGGGTCTATGGCTACACCTTC; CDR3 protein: CASSIPGVYGYTF
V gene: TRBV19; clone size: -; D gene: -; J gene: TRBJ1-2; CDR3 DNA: TGTGCCAGTAGGAGACAGATCTATGGCTACACCTTC; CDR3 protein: CASRRQIYGYTF
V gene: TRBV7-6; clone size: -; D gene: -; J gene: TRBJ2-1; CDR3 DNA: TGTGCCAGCAGCTTACTCCAAAGCGCCGGGGCAGGGGATTACAATGAGCAGTTCTTC; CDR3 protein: CASSLLQSAGAGDYNEQFF
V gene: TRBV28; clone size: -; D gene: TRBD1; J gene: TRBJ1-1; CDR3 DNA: TGTGCCAGCAAAACAACAGGGGGGAACACTGAAGCTTTCTTT; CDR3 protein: CASKTTGGNTEAFF
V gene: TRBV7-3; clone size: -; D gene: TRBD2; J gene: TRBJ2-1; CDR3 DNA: TGTGCCAGCAGCCCAGCTTCTCTAGCGGGGGATGAGCAGTTCTTC; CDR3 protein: CASSPASLAGDEQFF
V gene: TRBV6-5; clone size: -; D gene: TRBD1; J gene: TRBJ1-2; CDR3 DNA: TGTGCCAGCAAAAAGGGACAGGGAACCGTCGGCTACACCTTC; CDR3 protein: CASKKGQGTVGYTF
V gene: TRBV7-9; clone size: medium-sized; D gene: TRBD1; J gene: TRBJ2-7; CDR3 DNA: TGTGCCAGCAGCCCATCCCGGGACAGCCCAGGCTACGAGCAGTACTTC; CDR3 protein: CASSPSRDSPGYEQYF
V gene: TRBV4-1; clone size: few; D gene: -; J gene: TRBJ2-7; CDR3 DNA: TGCGCCAGCAGCCAAGATGAGAACTCCTTCTACGAGCAGTACTTC; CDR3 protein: CASSQDENSFYEQYF
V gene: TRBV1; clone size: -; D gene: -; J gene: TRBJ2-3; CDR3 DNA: TGCACCAGCAGCCAACTAGGCGGGATCGGTGATACGCAGTATTTT; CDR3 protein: CTSSQLGGIGDTQYF
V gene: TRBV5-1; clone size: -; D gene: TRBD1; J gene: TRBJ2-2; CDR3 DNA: TGCGCCAGCAGCTTGTGGACAGGGGGCGACACCGGGGAGCTGTTTTTT; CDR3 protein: CASSLWTGGDTGELFF
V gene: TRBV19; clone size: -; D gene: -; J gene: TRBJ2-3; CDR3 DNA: TGTGCCAGTACCGATGAATCCCGCGGCAGGGGTTGGACAGATACGCAGTATTTT; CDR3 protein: CASTDESRGRGWTDTQYF
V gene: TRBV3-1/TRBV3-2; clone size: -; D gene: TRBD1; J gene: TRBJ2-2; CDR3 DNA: TGTGCCAGCAGGAAAGAGGGGGCCGGCGGGGAGCTGTTTTTT; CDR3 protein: CASRKEGAGGELFF
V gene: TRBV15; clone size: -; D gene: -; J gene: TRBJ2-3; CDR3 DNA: TGTGCCACCAGCAGAGATTACGAGGTGAACACAGATACGCAGTATTTT; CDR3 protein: CATSRDYEVNTDTQYF
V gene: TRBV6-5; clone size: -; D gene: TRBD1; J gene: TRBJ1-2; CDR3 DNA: TGTGCCAGCAGTTACTCGGGACAGCTATATGGCTACACCTTC; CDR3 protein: CASSYSGQLYGYTF
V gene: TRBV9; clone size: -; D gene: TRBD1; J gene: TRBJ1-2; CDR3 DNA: TGTGCCAGCAGCGTAGACTGGACAGGGGACTATGGCTACACCTTC; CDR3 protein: CASSVDWTGDYGYTF
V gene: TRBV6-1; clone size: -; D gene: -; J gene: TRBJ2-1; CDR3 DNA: TGTGCCAGCAGTGAAACGAACCAGGTTTACAATGAGCAGTTCTTC; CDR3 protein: CASSETNQVYNEQFF
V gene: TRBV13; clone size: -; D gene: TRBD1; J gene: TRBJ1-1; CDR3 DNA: TGTGCCAGCAGCCCGGGGACAGGGTTCGACACTGAAGCTTTCTTT; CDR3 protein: CASSPGTGFDTEAFF
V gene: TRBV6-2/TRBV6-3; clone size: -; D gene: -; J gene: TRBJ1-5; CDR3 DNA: TGTGCCAGCAGTGTACTAGGCCGCCCCCAGCATTTT; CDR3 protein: CASSVLGRPQHF